Sequencing of this TCR beta chain was carried out in a study of T-cell memory formation after mild COVID-19. Looking at the study overall: Most TCR clusters belonged to a single donor.

This clonotype was detected many times. A 5'RACE reaction primed in the constant segment made cDNA libraries of TCR alpha and TCR beta, and these carried sample barcodes and UMIs. MiXCR, applied by TCRdb to the 5' RACE reads, yields one record per CDR3 protein. The data contain 200,000 to 250,000 distinct CDR3 sequences, over 9% of them singletons. This TCR derives from a man aged 18 to 30 who had mild COVID-19 (a few samples of this study predate the infection). Cell type and time point are not known. The sample taken for sequencing was PBMCs or a T cell subset sorted from them (not recorded which).

CDR3 sequence (DNA): TGTGCCAGCAGTCCCCGCCGAAGCAATCAGCCCCAGCATTTT. As protein: CASSPRRSNQPQHF. This chain joins TRBV6-5 and TRBJ1-5; D not certain. Trimming stripped 5 bases from V and 1 base from J, with 9 bases between. This CDR3 has 14 amino acids. Germline V gene data show CDR1 as MNHEY and CDR2 as SVGAGI.